The clone carrying this T cell receptor beta chain was picked up one time. The data are from a study of T cell responses to AZD1222 COVID-19 vaccine. Profiling relied on immunoSEQ multiplex PCR, and the TCRdb table lists in-frame clones only, not all of them. The repertoire has 95,000 to 110,000 clones, 92% of them found once; the top ten carry approximately 8.9%. The CDR3 consists of 15 residues. J gave up 4 bases and V 4 bases, and 7 bases lay outside the gene matches. Germline CDR1 LNHDA, CDR2 SQIVND (reference sequence). The input for sequencing was peripheral blood, taken 28 days after the second AZD1222 dose. The chain links TRBV19 to TRBJ1-3; 7 positions agree with TRBD1. The receptor's source is an adult who received the AZD1222 COVID-19 vaccine. The CDR3 protein is CASSKQGPSGNTIYF. The CDR3 DNA reads TGTGCCAGTAGTAAACAGGGGCCTTCGGGAAACACCATATATTTT.